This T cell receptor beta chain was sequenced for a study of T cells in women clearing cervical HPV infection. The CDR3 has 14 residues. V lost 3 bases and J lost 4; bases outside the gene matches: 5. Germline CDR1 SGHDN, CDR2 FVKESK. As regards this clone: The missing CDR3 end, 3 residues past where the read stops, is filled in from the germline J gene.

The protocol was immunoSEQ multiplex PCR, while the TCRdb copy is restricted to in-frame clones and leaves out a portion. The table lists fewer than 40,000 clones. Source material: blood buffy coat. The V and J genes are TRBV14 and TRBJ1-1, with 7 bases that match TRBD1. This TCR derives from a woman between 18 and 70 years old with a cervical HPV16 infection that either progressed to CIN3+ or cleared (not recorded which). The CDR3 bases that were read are TGTGCCAGCAGCCAGAACGGACAGGCCACTGAA. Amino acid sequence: CASSQNGQATE. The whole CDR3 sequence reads CASSQNGQATEAFF.